The 28 T cell receptor beta chains given below trace back to one sample, sequenced in a study of cytomegalovirus exposure and HLA in healthy donors. The PCR employed 60 Vbeta primers together with 13 Jbeta primers. Sequencing was performed with immunoSEQ multiplex PCR; in TCRdb, only in-frame clones are kept and a portion is missing. This sample carries about 100,000 clones, approximately 76% of them seen once, and the ten largest clones take 7.1%. Specimen: PBMCs. The receptors here all came from a man aged 40-55 years in good health and CMV-seropositive.

A few counts support this clone. This chain joins TRBV7-2 and TRBJ2-1; maybe TRBD2 (5 bases). The CDR3 length is 15 residues. V shed 5 bases and J shed 9 bases, with 20 bases lying between them. Germline lookup yields CDR1 SGHTA and CDR2 FQGNSA. The CDR3 nucleotides read TGTGCCAGCAGCGAAGTCGGGCCGGGATATAGTGAGCAGTTCTTC. Amino acid sequence: CASSEVGPGYSEQFF.

Regarding this clone: At one of its ends the junction is not consistent with the germline gene, which may arise from a read error. The chain joins TRBV6-1 to TRBJ2-5; 7 bases agree with TRBD2. Germline V gene lookup returns CDR1 MNHNS and CDR2 SASEGT. CDR3 length: 16 residues. DNA of the CDR3: TGTGCCAGCAGTGAACGGGGGGTACGAGGACAAGGGACCCAGTACTTC. Its protein is CASSERGVRGQGTQYF.

The chain joins TRBV7-2 to TRBJ2-3, with D possibly TRBD2 on 5 matching bases. V dropped 7 bases and J dropped 6 bases, with 11 bases sitting between them. Germline assignment: CDR1 SGHTA and CDR2 FQGNSA. The CDR3 is 12 residues long. CDR3 sequence reads: CASTPTGDTQYF. The DNA of the CDR3 is TGTGCCAGCACCCCTACGGGGGATACGCAGTATTTT.

The chain employs TRBV5-4 and TRBJ2-7; TRBD2 might be the D (7 bases). V was pared by 0 bases and J by 3 bases, with 19 bases between. The V gene's germline CDR1 is SGHNT and CDR2 YYREEE (reference sequence). CDR3 length: 17 residues. CDR3 bases: TGTGCCAGCAGCTTGGGGGGCGGGGGCGCGGGAGTCTACGAGCAGTACTTC. Amino acids: CASSLGGGGAGVYEQYF.

The V and J genes are TRBV18 and TRBJ1-1; a possible D gene is TRBD1 (5 bases). V lost 5 bases and J 4 bases, leaving 23 bases between the germline ends. Germline CDR1 and CDR2: KGHSH and LQKENI. CDR3 length: 17 amino acids. The CDR3 coding sequence is TGTGCCAGCTCATCAGGACAAGGGCCGAGCTTAAGCACTGAAGCTTTCTTT. Translating it yields CASSSGQGPSLSTEAFF.

This chain connects TRBV7-8 to TRBJ1-4, with 7 positions matching TRBD1. The CDR3 consists of 16 residues. V shed 3 bases, J shed 5 bases, and the junction held 9 bases outside the gene matches. Germline V gene sequence: CDR1 SGHVS, CDR2 FQNEAQ. The CDR3 loop reads CASSFQPRDSNEKLFF. Here the CDR3 DNA reads TGTGCCAGCAGCTTCCAGCCCCGGGACAGCAATGAAAAACTGTTTTTT.

The rearrangement joins TRBV5-1 to TRBJ2-7; D uncertain. The CDR3 covers 12 residues. Germline CDR1 and CDR2: SGHRS and YFSETQ. V was clipped by 2 bases and J by 0 bases, with 3 bases between them. The DNA of the CDR3 is TGCGCCAGCAGCTTCAGCTCCTACGAGCAGTACTTC. Its protein product is CASSFSSYEQYF.

This chain joins TRBV6-1 and TRBJ1-3; 8 nucleotides agree with TRBD1. This CDR3 spans 14 amino acids. The V segment lost 5 bases and the J segment 5 bases; nucleotides outside the gene matches: 5. Germline lookup yields CDR1 MNHNS and CDR2 SASEGT. In DNA, the CDR3 is TGTGCCAGCAGTCCTGACAGGGGCCGAAACACCATATATTTT. It translates to CASSPDRGRNTIYF.

There are a few counts of this clone. This chain connects TRBV5-1 to TRBJ2-5; maybe TRBD1 (5 bases). The V and J ends lost 5 bases and 4 bases respectively, with 18 bases between them. CDR1 is SGHRS and CDR2 is YFSETQ in the germline V gene. CDR3 size: 15 residues. The CDR3 here is CASRDNDWGGETQYF. Here the CDR3 DNA reads TGCGCCAGCAGAGATAATGACTGGGGCGGAGAGACCCAGTACTTC.

This clone was counted a single time. This rearrangement joins TRBV9 to TRBJ1-5; 7 bases match TRBD1. Looked up from germline, CDR1 is SGDLS and CDR2 is YYNGEE. Trimming took 3 bases from V and 1 from J; bases not matched to a gene: 1. The CDR3 loop spans 14 amino acids. The CDR3 bases are TGTGCCAGCAGCGAGACAGGGAGCAATCAGCCCCAGCATTTT. It encodes CASSETGSNQPQHF.

CDR3 sequence: CASSPGQGMETQYF. The CDR3 DNA reads as TGTGCCAGCAGCCCGGGACAGGGGATGGAGACCCAGTACTTC. The chain couples TRBV7-8 to TRBJ2-5; 10 nucleotides align to TRBD1. The J segment lost 5 bases and the V segment lost 5 bases, leaving 5 bases of the junction unmatched. The CDR3 loop spans 14 amino acids. CDR1 is SGHVS, CDR2 FQNEAQ, per germline.

The chain is built from TRBV6-5 and TRBJ2-1; 8 bases line up with TRBD2. With V trimmed by 5 bases and J by 8 bases, 11 bases remained unmatched. There are 15 residues in the CDR3. Germline V gives CDR1 MNHEY, CDR2 SVGAGI. This CDR3 is CASSAHSGDSDEQFF. The CDR3 bases are TGTGCCAGCAGTGCTCATAGCGGGGATAGCGATGAGCAGTTCTTC.

CDR3 sequence reads: CASSQDPSASYEQYF. The DNA of the CDR3 is TGTGCCAGCAGCCAAGATCCTAGCGCCTCCTACGAGCAGTACTTC. V gene TRBV4-2 combines with J gene TRBJ2-7; D perhaps matches TRBD2 (6 bases). Trimming stripped 0 bases from V and 0 bases from J, with 9 bases between. The germline V gene has CDR1 LGHNA and CDR2 YNFKEQ. The CDR3 contains 15 residues.

The chain carries TRBV7-2 and TRBJ2-7; D is undetermined. Looked up from germline, CDR1 is SGHTA and CDR2 is FQGNSA. V was trimmed by 3 bases and J by 6 bases, leaving 9 bases between them. The CDR3 contains 12 residues. CDR3 sequence (DNA): TGTGCCAGCAGCTTCGGAGCTTCCGAGCAGTACTTC. Amino acids: CASSFGASEQYF.

This rearrangement joins TRBV15 to TRBJ2-1, with D possibly being TRBD1 (6 bases). Trimming shortened V by 1 base and J by 5 bases, and 12 bases separated the two germline ends. The CDR3 spans 15 residues. Germline values: CDR1 LNHNV, CDR2 YYDKDF (reference sequence). The CDR3 bases are TGTGCCACCAGCAGAGGGAGCCGACAGGACAATGAGCAGTTCTTC. Translated: CATSRGSRQDNEQFF.

The chain is built from TRBV28 and TRBJ2-7, with D unclear. V was pared by 3 bases and J by 2 bases, with 5 bases between. This CDR3 spans 12 amino acids. CDR1 and CDR2 from the germline V gene are MDHEN and SYDVKM. The CDR3 nucleotides are TGTGCCAGCAGTTTCGCGACCTACGAGCAGTACTTC. Amino acids: CASSFATYEQYF.

The chain is built from TRBV10-3 and TRBJ1-3; a weak D match, TRBD1 (6 bases). V lost 4 bases to trimming and J lost 0 bases, with 10 bases between them. The CDR3 totals 15 residues. Germline V CDR1 and CDR2: ENHRY, SYGVKD. The CDR3 DNA sequence: TGTGCCATCAGTGTGGGGGCATCCTCTGGAAACACCATATATTTT. Protein: CAISVGASSGNTIYF.

The V and J genes are TRBV7-8 and TRBJ2-1; D is possibly TRBD2 (6 bases). The ends were cut back, 1 base at V and 8 bases at J, with 18 bases in the middle. From germline, CDR1 is SGHVS and CDR2 FQNEAQ. This CDR3 has 16 residues. CDR3 bases: TGTGCCAGCAGCTTAGTGTCGGGCGGGACTCGCGATGAGCAGTTCTTC. Protein: CASSLVSGGTRDEQFF.

V and J are TRBV9 and TRBJ2-4, with 8 nucleotides matching TRBD2. The germline gives CDR1 SGDLS, CDR2 YYNGEE. After removal of 4 bases from V and 8 bases from J, the junction contained 8 bases not matched to a gene. The CDR3 runs to 14 residues. CDR3 coding DNA: TGTGCCAGCAGCCCCCTGGGGCGGGAGGACATTCAGTACTTC. Translated, it gives CASSPLGREDIQYF.

This CDR3 reads CASSARQGPYNEQFF. For the CDR3, the DNA is TGTGCCAGCAGTGCAAGACAGGGTCCCTACAATGAGCAGTTCTTC. The gene calls are TRBV2 and TRBJ2-1, with 7 bases matching TRBD1. The junction had 5 bases not matched to a gene; V was cut back by 4 bases and J by 2 bases. The CDR3 runs to 15 residues. Germline-derived CDR1 and CDR2 are SNHLY and FYNNEI.

A few counts support this clone. The CDR3 coding sequence is TGTGCCAGTAGTATAAGCTCAAGCTCTGGAAACACCATATATTTT. It specifies CASSISSSSGNTIYF. J is TRBJ1-3 and V is TRBV19; D is undetermined. Trimming left V 2 bases short and J 0 bases short, with 8 bases between. CDR3 length: 15 residues. Germline V CDR1 and CDR2: LNHDA, SQIVND (reference sequence).

The chain carries TRBV9 and TRBJ2-5; 9 bases are a match to TRBD2. The germline CDR1 and CDR2 sequences are SGDLS and YYNGEE. The CDR3 is 16 amino acids. Trimming removed 0 bases from V and 1 base from J; junction bases left unmatched: 4. Here the CDR3 reads CASSVGASGTQETQYF. CDR3 nucleotide sequence: TGTGCCAGCAGCGTAGGTGCTAGCGGGACCCAAGAGACCCAGTACTTC.

This chain joins TRBV29-1 and TRBJ1-3, with TRBD1 as a possible D gene (5 bases). Trimming cost V 2 bases and J 0 bases, with 8 bases left between them. The germline V gene encodes CDR1 SQVTM and CDR2 ANQGSEA. The CDR3 contains 14 residues. The CDR3 protein is CSVELQGSGNTIYF. CDR3 nucleotide sequence: TGCAGCGTTGAACTCCAGGGCTCTGGAAACACCATATATTTT.

The V call is TRBV6-5, the J call TRBJ1-6; no clear D gene. The CDR3 is made up of 13 amino acids. Germline V lookup: CDR1 MNHEY, CDR2 SVGAGI. Trimming took 4 bases from V and 14 from J, leaving 15 bases between them. CDR3 sequence reads: CASSLRDFSALHF. CDR3 nucleotide sequence: TGTGCCAGCAGTTTACGGGATTTTAGTGCCCTCCACTTT.

The CDR3 protein is CASSGSGQSYNEQFF. DNA for the CDR3: TGTGCCAGCAGTGGTAGCGGGCAAAGCTACAATGAGCAGTTCTTC. This chain joins TRBV2 and TRBJ2-1; 7 nucleotides match TRBD2. The junction had 6 bases not matched to a gene; V was cut back by 4 bases and J by 3 bases. CDR1 SNHLY and CDR2 FYNNEI come from the germline V gene. The CDR3 sequence is 15 residues long.

V and J are TRBV27 and TRBJ1-2; no reliable D call. The CDR3 has 14 amino acids. V was cut by 0 bases and J by 3 bases, with 8 bases left in between. From germline, CDR1 is MNHEY and CDR2 SMNVEV (reference sequence). The CDR3 nucleotides are TGTGCCAGCAGTTTATCGTACCGCGACTATGGCTACACCTTC. This gives the protein CASSLSYRDYGYTF.

The chain recombines TRBV15 with TRBJ2-5; 9 positions agree with TRBD1. The junction had 3 bases not matched to a gene; V was cut back by 1 base and J by 3 bases. This CDR3 contains 15 residues. CDR1 and CDR2 from the germline V gene are LNHNV and YYDKDF (reference sequence). DNA of the CDR3: TGTGCCACCAGCAGAGGGGGGACAGGGAAAGAGACCCAGTACTTC. Translating gives CATSRGGTGKETQYF.

The chain uses TRBV9 and TRBJ1-6, with D tentatively TRBD1 (6 bases). V was shortened by 0 bases and J by 4 bases, with 8 bases between the two germline ends. The CDR3 extends over 15 amino acids. The germline V gene has CDR1 SGDLS and CDR2 YYNGEE. CDR3 amino acids: CASSVGTGYNSPLHF. CDR3 bases: TGTGCCAGCAGCGTAGGAACAGGGTATAATTCACCCCTCCACTTT.